The clone carrying this T cell receptor (beta chain) appeared a few times. Antigen specificity is unknown. The sample is drawn from a study of molecular identifiers for immune sequencing clone quantification. Listed TCR primers and previously described methods were used for bulk TCR libraries. In TCRdb, the PCR reads were re-called with MiXCR into one record per CDR3 protein. The sample lists approximately 97,000 distinct CDR3 sequences, less than 35% occurring once. Sorted cell numbers of roughly 19,000 to 1,000,000, with 10%, 30% or 50% RNA, served as input for naive CD8 libraries. Naive CD8 T cells were sorted, and the gate applied was CD8+CD4-CCR7+CD45RA+. From germline, CDR1 is MDHEN and CDR2 SYDVKM. The V gene lost 5 bases and the J gene lost 9 bases, with 17 bases spanning the gap. The CDR3 contains 14 residues. Study-level findings and limits: In naive cells, under 1% of molecules belonged to clones above 20 RNA copies, against over 97% in effector cells.

Sequencing used naive CD8+ T cells from blood, with Jurkat cell RNA spiked in. Subset indicated: FACS-sorted CD8+CD4-CCR7+CD45RA+ naive T cells. This receptor was taken from a human donor in good health. Some libraries in this study had Jurkat cell RNA spiked in. V gene TRBV28 combines with J gene TRBJ2-1; D perhaps matches TRBD2 (5 bases). The CDR3 is CASSPGAERGEQFF. CDR3 coding DNA: TGTGCCAGCAGTCCTGGCGCGGAACGGGGTGAGCAGTTCTTC.